The 11 T cell receptor beta chains given below trace back to one sample, sequenced in a study of glioma-infiltrating T cells. The iRepertoire nested amplicon-rescue multiplex PCR amplified TCR alpha and beta CDR3s from RNA. TCRdb itself ran the multiplex PCR reads through MiXCR, one entry per CDR3 protein. The table shows under 150,000 distinct CDR3 sequences, with more than 20% occurring only once. The specimen was glioma tissue, nonneoplastic brain tissue, or PBMCs (not recorded which). These receptors were taken from a human donor with low-grade glioma or glioblastoma, undergoing nonglioma brain surgery, or in good health (not recorded which).

This clonotype was seen ten or more times. The V gene is TRBV6-1, the J gene TRBJ1-2; 9 bases line up with TRBD1. Unmatched junction bases numbered 10, after V lost 7 bases and J lost 4 bases. The CDR3 covers 15 residues. Per the germline V gene, CDR1 is MNHNS and CDR2 is SASEGT. The CDR3 here is CASKPRDRASYGYTF. The DNA of the CDR3 is TGTGCCAGCAAACCCCGGGACAGGGCCAGCTATGGCTACACCTTC.

The chain joins TRBV3-1 to TRBJ2-1; 13 nucleotides align to TRBD2. Germline CDR1 reads LGHDT; CDR2 reads YNNKEL (reference sequence). The CDR3 is 15 residues long. Losses at the gene ends were 4 bases for V and 5 bases for J; bases not matched to a gene: 2. CDR3 sequence reads: CASSLGLAGNNEQFF. The CDR3 region has the DNA TGTGCCAGCAGCCTGGGACTAGCGGGGAACAATGAGCAGTTCTTC.

This sequence joins TRBV7-2 and TRBJ1-4; 7 bases are shared with TRBD1. The CDR3 extends over 15 amino acids. V trimming: 5 bases; J trimming: 5 bases; junction bases outside the gene matches: 8. Germline CDR1 and CDR2: SGHTA and FQGNSA. Here the CDR3 reads CASSRIGGPNEKLFF. CDR3 sequence (DNA): TGTGCCAGCAGCCGGATAGGGGGCCCGAATGAAAAACTGTTTTTT. Together with reference TRBV7-2 and TRBJ1-4, the CDR3 gives the full variable domain: GAGVSQSPSNKVTEKGKDVELRCDPISGHTALYWYRQSLGQGLEFLIYFQGNSAPDKSGLPSDRFSAERTGGSVSTLTIQRTQQEDSAVYLCASSRIGGPNEKLFFGSGTQLSVL.

Worth noting for this clonotype: A read error may explain this, as a much larger clone is one base away. This chain connects TRBV7-2 to TRBJ2-3; 9 positions agree with TRBD2. CDR1 and CDR2 from the germline V gene are SGHTA and FQGNSA. The CDR3 totals 17 residues. With 5 bases clipped from V and 3 bases from J, the junction kept 12 bases outside the gene matches. CDR3 residues: CASSQGPGGGATDTQYF. The CDR3 DNA is TGTGCCAGCAGCCAAGGTCCGGGCGGGGGGGCAACAGATACGCAGTATTTT.

The CDR3 region has the DNA TGTGCCAGCAGCTTAGGGCGGGGGGTGTTCCCCACAGATACGCAGTATTTT. It is translated as CASSLGRGVFPTDTQYF. The genes are TRBV7-3 and TRBJ2-3; TRBD2 aligns across 8 bases. The CDR3 consists of 17 residues. The V and J ends lost 2 bases and 2 bases, in that order; junction bases with no gene match: 9. CDR1 SGHTA and CDR2 FQGTGA come from the germline V gene.

This chain connects TRBV19 to TRBJ1-2; 10 bases agree with TRBD1. Germline V CDR1 and CDR2: LNHDA, SQIVND (reference sequence). There are 18 residues in the CDR3. The V segment lost 4 bases and the J segment 5 bases; nucleotides outside the gene matches: 16. CDR3 loop: CASSTRRTGGPNGYGYTF. The CDR3 bases are TGTGCCAGTAGTACCCGACGGACAGGGGGGCCCAATGGGTATGGCTACACCTTC. Drawing the rest from reference TRBV19 and TRBJ1-2, the complete variable domain is DGGITQSPKYLFRKEGQNVTLSCEQNLNHDAMYWYRQDPGQGLRLIYYSQIVNDFQKGDIAEGYSVSREKKESFPLTVTSAQKNPTAFYLCASSTRRTGGPNGYGYTFGSGTRLTVV.

This clonotype has a count of ten or more. This chain links TRBV6-1 with TRBJ2-1, with 12 bases aligning to TRBD2. Trimming removed 6 bases from V and 4 bases from J; junction bases left unmatched: 10. CDR1 and CDR2 from the germline V gene are MNHNS and SASEGT. This CDR3 is built from 17 residues. CDR3 in amino acids: CASSGWGTSGWYNEQFF. CDR3 in DNA: TGTGCCAGCAGCGGATGGGGGACTAGCGGGTGGTACAATGAGCAGTTCTTC.

This clonotype has ten or more counts. V gene TRBV4-1 combines with J gene TRBJ1-1; TRBD1 might be the D (5 bases). Per the germline V gene, CDR1 is MGHRA and CDR2 is YSYEKL. CDR3 size: 13 residues. The V gene lost 10 bases and the J gene lost 0 bases, with 12 bases spanning the gap. The CDR3 nucleotides read TGCGCCACAACAGGATCTATGAACACTGAAGCTTTCTTT. Its translation: CATTGSMNTEAFF.

CDR3 loop: CASSHPTSSGTGELFF. CDR3 in DNA: TGCGCCAGCAGCCACCCGACAAGTTCGGGCACCGGGGAGCTGTTTTTT. The J gene is TRBJ2-2, the V gene TRBV4-1; D call uncertain. The CDR3 loop spans 16 amino acids. The germline CDR1 and CDR2 sequences are MGHRA and YSYEKL. V was clipped by 3 bases and J by 4 bases, with 15 bases between them.

The chain uses TRBV12-3 or TRBV12-4 and TRBJ2-7; D remains unclear. This CDR3 region has 14 residues. V was pared by 8 bases and J by 3 bases, with 17 bases between. The CDR3 here is CASSPSTSYYEQYV. The CDR3 nucleotides read TGTGCCAGCTCCCCATCCACAAGCTACTACGAGCAGTACGTC.

The V call is TRBV6-1, the J call TRBJ2-7; D may correspond to TRBD1 or TRBD2 (6 bases each). The V end lost 7 bases, the J end lost 3 bases, and 19 bases lay between the germline ends. CDR3 length equals 15 residues. Per the germline V gene, CDR1 is MNHNS and CDR2 is SASEGT. In DNA, the CDR3 is TGTGCCAGCAACTTAGCCTCCGGGGGCCTCTACGAGCAGTACGTC. Its protein product is CASNLASGGLYEQYV.